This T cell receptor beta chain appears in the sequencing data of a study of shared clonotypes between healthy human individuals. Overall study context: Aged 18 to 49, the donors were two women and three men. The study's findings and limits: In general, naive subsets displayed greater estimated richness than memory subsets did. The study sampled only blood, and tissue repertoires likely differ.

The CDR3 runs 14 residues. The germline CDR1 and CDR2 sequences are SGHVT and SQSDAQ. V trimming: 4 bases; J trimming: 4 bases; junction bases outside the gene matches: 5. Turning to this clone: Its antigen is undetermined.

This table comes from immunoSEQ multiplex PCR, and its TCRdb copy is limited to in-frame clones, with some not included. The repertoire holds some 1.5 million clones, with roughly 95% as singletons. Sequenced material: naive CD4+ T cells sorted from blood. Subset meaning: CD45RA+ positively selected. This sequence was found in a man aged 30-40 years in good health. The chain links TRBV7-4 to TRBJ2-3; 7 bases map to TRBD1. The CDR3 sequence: CASSYDREPDTQYF. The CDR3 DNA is TGTGCCAGCAGCTATGACAGGGAACCAGATACGCAGTATTTT.